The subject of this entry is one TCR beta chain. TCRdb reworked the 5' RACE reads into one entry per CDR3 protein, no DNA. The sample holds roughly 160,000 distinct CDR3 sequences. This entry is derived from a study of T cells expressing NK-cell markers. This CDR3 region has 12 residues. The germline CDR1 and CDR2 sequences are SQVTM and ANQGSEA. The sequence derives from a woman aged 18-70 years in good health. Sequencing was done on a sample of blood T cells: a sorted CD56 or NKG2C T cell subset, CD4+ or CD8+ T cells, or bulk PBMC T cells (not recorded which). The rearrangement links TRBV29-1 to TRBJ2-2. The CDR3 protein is CSVEGWTGELFF.